Presented here are 32 T cell receptor beta chains from one specimen sequenced in a study of blood T cell repertoires in COVID-19. TCRdb keeps only in-frame clones here, not all; method: immunoSEQ multiplex PCR. The sample holds 50,000 to 65,000 clones, around 87% seen once. Sequencing input: peripheral blood. The origin of the receptors is a human donor in a cohort sampled during active COVID-19.

This chain uses TRBV6-1 with TRBJ1-1; the D gene is possibly TRBD1 (5 bases). V dropped 1 base and J dropped 5 bases, with 11 bases sitting between them. The germline gives CDR1 MNHNS, CDR2 SASEGT. The CDR3 is 14 residues long. This CDR3 reads CASSEGGGRTEAFF. In DNA, the CDR3 is TGTGCCAGCAGTGAAGGGGGCGGGAGGACTGAAGCTTTCTTT.

V usage is TRBV30 and J usage is TRBJ1-6, with D possibly TRBD1 on 6 matching bases. This CDR3 region has 14 residues. CDR1 is GTSNPN, CDR2 SVGIG, per germline (reference sequence). The V and J ends lost 1 base and 9 bases respectively, with 13 bases between them. CDR3 DNA: TGTGCCTGGAGTGGACAGGTTGGAAGTTCACCCCTCCACTTT. This encodes CAWSGQVGSSPLHF.

The rearrangement joins TRBV18 to TRBJ2-7, with a weak D call TRBD1 (6 bases). The CDR3 consists of 14 residues. V lost 2 bases to trimming and J lost 2 bases, with 10 bases between them. The V gene's germline CDR1 is KGHSH and CDR2 LQKENI. The chain's CDR3 is CASSPSRDTYEQYF. The CDR3 DNA is TGTGCCAGCTCACCAAGCAGGGACACCTACGAGCAGTACTTC.

The chain carries TRBV6-5 and TRBJ1-3; no clear D gene. The germline gives CDR1 MNHEY, CDR2 SVGAGI. The CDR3 consists of 15 residues. V dropped 4 bases and J dropped 0 bases, with 10 bases sitting between them. In DNA form, the CDR3 reads TGTGCCAGCAGTTTATCGGTAAACTCTGGAAACACCATATATTTT. This encodes CASSLSVNSGNTIYF.

The chain couples TRBV18 to TRBJ1-1; 7 bases are a match to TRBD1. The germline V gene has CDR1 KGHSH and CDR2 LQKENI. V gave up 0 bases and J gave up 1 base; unmatched junction bases: 2. The CDR3 loop spans 15 amino acids. DNA of the CDR3: TGTGCCAGCTCACCACCCCCAGGGGGGAACACTGAAGCTTTCTTT. Translating gives CASSPPPGGNTEAFF.

The chain couples TRBV28 to TRBJ2-7; D possibly corresponds to TRBD1 (5 bases). Between the trimmed V and J ends, which lost 4 bases and 2 bases, there was a span of 15 bases. CDR3 length: 15 amino acids. Per germline, CDR1 MDHEN and CDR2 SYDVKM. CDR3 bases: TGTGCCAGCAGTTACGGAGACAGCAGCGCCTACGAGCAGTACTTC. Its translation: CASSYGDSSAYEQYF.

The chain is built from TRBV27 and TRBJ2-7; 7 bases agree with TRBD1. V lost 6 bases, J lost 3 bases, and 5 bases stayed unmatched. The germline V gene encodes CDR1 MNHEY and CDR2 SMNVEV (reference sequence). This CDR3 has 13 amino acids. The CDR3: CASSLGQHYEQYF. The CDR3 DNA reads TGTGCCAGCAGCCTGGGACAGCACTACGAGCAGTACTTC.

This chain links TRBV7-9 with TRBJ2-7; TRBD1 agrees at 10 bases. The germline V gene has CDR1 SEHNR and CDR2 FQNEAQ (reference sequence). This CDR3 comprises 16 residues. J lost 2 bases, V lost 2 bases, and 6 bases had no gene match. The chain's CDR3 is CASSLPRTGGTYEQYF. The DNA for the CDR3 is TGTGCCAGCAGCTTACCCCGGACAGGGGGTACCTACGAGCAGTACTTC.

The chain's CDR3 is CASSYRGQPQHF. The DNA for the CDR3 is TGTGCCAGCAGCTATAGGGGACAGCCCCAGCATTTT. The rearrangement links TRBV5-6 to TRBJ1-5; tentatively, D is TRBD1 (5 bases). Germline CDR1 and CDR2: SGHDT and YYEEEE. V was pared by 3 bases and J by 7 bases, with 8 bases between. The CDR3 is 12 amino acids.

This clone appeared a few times. The chain uses TRBV19 and TRBJ2-1, with TRBD1 matching 7 bases. The germline CDR1 and CDR2 sequences are LNHDA and SQIVND (reference sequence). CDR3 length: 15 residues. V trimming: 4 bases; J trimming: 2 bases; junction bases outside the gene matches: 5. CDR3 sequence: CASSTQGETYNEQFF. CDR3 nucleotide sequence: TGTGCCAGTAGTACCCAGGGGGAGACCTACAATGAGCAGTTCTTC.

The V gene is TRBV5-1, the J gene TRBJ1-1, with D perhaps TRBD1 (6 bases). The ends were cut back, 0 bases at V and 1 base at J, with 7 bases in the middle. The CDR3 is 14 residues long. Germline V gene sequence: CDR1 SGHRS, CDR2 YFSETQ. CDR3 sequence (DNA): TGCGCCAGCAGCTTGGCGACAGGGAACACTGAAGCTTTCTTT. Its translation is CASSLATGNTEAFF.

CDR3 sequence reads: CASSQGDYEKLFF. CDR3 bases: TGCGCCAGCAGCCAAGGGGACTATGAAAAACTGTTTTTT. The rearrangement links TRBV4-3 to TRBJ1-4; D is perhaps TRBD1 (5 bases). Germline-derived CDR1 and CDR2 are LGHNA and YSLEER. The CDR3 totals 13 residues. The V end was cut by 1 base, the J end by 6 bases, with 6 bases between.

The CDR3 spells CASSPLGQGAYGYTF. The CDR3 DNA follows: TGTGCCAGCTCACCACTAGGACAGGGGGCGTATGGCTACACCTTC. The chain joins TRBV18 to TRBJ1-2, with 11 bases fitting TRBD1. The CDR3 totals 15 residues. Trimming cost V 1 base and J 5 bases; bases outside gene matches: 3. Per germline, CDR1 KGHSH and CDR2 LQKENI.

The chain is built from TRBV7-9 and TRBJ1-2; 7 bases are shared with TRBD1. Trimming cost V 4 bases and J 7 bases; bases outside gene matches: 3. The CDR3 has 12 amino acids. Per germline, CDR1 SEHNR and CDR2 FQNEAQ (reference sequence). In DNA, the CDR3 is TGTGCCAGCAGCTCCGACAGGGTTGGCTACACCTTC. Translating gives CASSSDRVGYTF.

This clone was picked up a small number of times. The chain has TRBV4-3 and TRBJ1-1, with no clear D. V shed 0 bases and J shed 3 bases, with 11 bases lying between them. The CDR3 runs 15 residues. The germline CDR1 and CDR2 sequences are LGHNA and YSLEER. The CDR3 DNA sequence: TGCGCCAGCAGCCAAGATCCTATCCGGGACACTGAAGCTTTCTTT. Translated: CASSQDPIRDTEAFF.

The chain carries TRBV13 and TRBJ2-7; 10 nucleotides match TRBD1. This CDR3 is built from 16 residues. Germline V gene lookup returns CDR1 PRHDT and CDR2 FYEKMQ (reference sequence). The V gene end was trimmed by 0 bases and the J gene end by 2 bases; junction bases not matched to a gene: 4. The CDR3 nucleotides read TGTGCCAGCAGCTTAGGGAGACAGGGGGCAACCTACGAGCAGTACTTC. Translation gives CASSLGRQGATYEQYF.

This chain connects TRBV18 to TRBJ1-2, with a tentative D call TRBD1 (5 bases). CDR3 length: 16 amino acids. Trimming left V 3 bases short and J 3 bases short, with 17 bases between. Looked up from germline, CDR1 is KGHSH and CDR2 is LQKENI. CDR3 sequence reads: CASSPVGQGFYYGYTF. The CDR3, as DNA: TGTGCCAGCTCACCGGTGGGGCAGGGTTTTTACTATGGCTACACCTTC.

The rearrangement uses TRBV27 and TRBJ2-7, with D perhaps matching TRBD1 (5 bases). The CDR3 sequence is 13 residues long. The V end was cut by 3 bases, the J end by 1 base, with 7 bases between. Germline V gene sequence: CDR1 MNHEY, CDR2 SMNVEV (reference sequence). In nucleotides, the CDR3 is TGTGCCAGCAGTTTGCAGGGATCCTACGAGCAGTACTTC. It yields the protein CASSLQGSYEQYF.

This sequence joins TRBV2 and TRBJ2-3; 8 bases are a match to TRBD2. Germline lookup yields CDR1 SNHLY and CDR2 FYNNEI. This CDR3 is built from 15 residues. V shed 5 bases and J 2 bases; nucleotides not matched to a gene: 6. CDR3: CASSTGGVFTDTQYF. The CDR3 DNA reads as TGTGCCAGCAGTACGGGAGGGGTATTCACAGATACGCAGTATTTT.

This clone was counted a few times. This rearrangement joins TRBV13 to TRBJ1-2; D perhaps matches TRBD1 (6 bases). V was trimmed by 3 bases and J by 2 bases, leaving 10 bases between them. This CDR3 is built from 14 residues. Germline loops: CDR1 PRHDT, CDR2 FYEKMQ (reference sequence). The CDR3 DNA follows: TGTGCCAGCAGCTTGGGACAACTCAACTATGGCTACACCTTC. It yields the protein CASSLGQLNYGYTF.

The rearrangement joins TRBV7-2 to TRBJ2-1, with D maybe TRBD1 (6 bases). V was cut by 1 base and J by 7 bases, with 14 bases left in between. The CDR3 totals 15 residues. The germline CDR1 and CDR2 sequences are SGHTA and FQGNSA. CDR3 coding DNA: TGTGCCAGCAGCTTAGAGAGGGTGAGGGGGAATGAGCAGTTCTTC. Translating it yields CASSLERVRGNEQFF. The whole variable domain, remainder taken from reference TRBV7-2 and TRBJ2-1, is GAGVSQSPSNKVTEKGKDVELRCDPISGHTALYWYRQSLGQGLEFLIYFQGNSAPDKSGLPSDRFSAERTGGSVSTLTIQRTQQEDSAVYLCASSLERVRGNEQFFGPGTRLTVL.

The rearrangement joins TRBV5-1 to TRBJ2-6, with D tentatively TRBD1 (6 bases). V lost 3 bases and J lost 3, with 7 bases in between. The V gene's germline CDR1 is SGHRS and CDR2 YFSETQ. The CDR3 sequence is 14 residues long. CDR3 amino acids: CASSWGRGANVLTF. CDR3 nucleotides: TGCGCCAGCAGCTGGGGGCGTGGGGCCAACGTCCTGACTTTC.

V usage is TRBV30 and J usage is TRBJ2-5; weak D call: TRBD1 (6 bases). The germline V gene has CDR1 GTSNPN and CDR2 SVGIG (reference sequence). The V gene lost 3 bases and the J gene lost 5 bases, with 13 bases spanning the gap. The CDR3 has 13 amino acids. CDR3 residues: CAWSRQAAETQYF. CDR3 bases: TGTGCCTGGAGCAGACAGGCCGCGGAGACCCAGTACTTC.

The chain couples TRBV5-4 to TRBJ1-4; TRBD1 matches at 8 bases. The CDR3 is 16 amino acids. Germline V gives CDR1 SGHNT, CDR2 YYREEE (reference sequence). Losses at the gene ends were 1 base for V and 7 bases for J; bases not matched to a gene: 9. CDR3 loop: CASSLKAQGASEKLFF. The DNA for the CDR3 is TGTGCCAGCAGCTTGAAAGCCCAGGGGGCAAGTGAAAAACTGTTTTTT.

V is TRBV11-3 and J is TRBJ1-6, with TRBD1 as a possible D gene (5 bases). Trimming removed 5 bases at V and 10 bases at J, with 12 bases between. The germline V gene encodes CDR1 SGHNT and CDR2 YENEEA. The CDR3 sequence is 13 residues long. The CDR3 is CASSQGVGSPLHF. CDR3 bases: TGTGCCAGCAGCCAAGGGGTGGGATCACCCCTCCACTTT.

In DNA, the CDR3 is TGTGCCAGCAGTGAACCCGGCCCTGGGCTAGCTCCTGAGCAGTTCTTC. It translates to CASSEPGPGLAPEQFF. The chain couples TRBV6-4 to TRBJ2-1, with D perhaps TRBD2 (5 bases). The CDR3 sequence is 16 residues long. Looked up from germline, CDR1 is MRHNA and CDR2 is SNTAGT. The V gene lost 3 bases and the J gene lost 9 bases, with 21 bases spanning the gap.

There are a few counts of this clone. The CDR3 loop reads CASSDRGWYTEAFF. The DNA for the CDR3 is TGTGCCAGCAGTGATCGGGGGTGGTACACTGAAGCTTTCTTT. The chain links TRBV6-1 to TRBJ1-1, with D perhaps TRBD1 (5 bases). CDR1 and CDR2 (germline): MNHNS, SASEGT. There are 14 residues in the CDR3. Trimming cost V 3 bases and J 3 bases, with 11 bases left between them.

The rearrangement links TRBV5-1 to TRBJ2-7, with TRBD2 as a possible D gene (6 bases). The CDR3 loop spans 16 amino acids. Trimming removed 5 bases at V and 3 bases at J, with 21 bases between. The germline V gene has CDR1 SGHRS and CDR2 YFSETQ. CDR3 in DNA: TGCGCCAGCAGTTCAATTGGGGGGACGGAAGACTACGAGCAGTACTTC. This encodes CASSSIGGTEDYEQYF.

The chain joins TRBV7-9 to TRBJ2-7; 9 bases line up with TRBD1. Losses at the gene ends were 1 base for V and 6 bases for J; bases not matched to a gene: 7. The germline V gene has CDR1 SEHNR and CDR2 FQNEAQ (reference sequence). This CDR3 is 15 amino acids long. The CDR3 DNA reads as TGTGCCAGCAGCTTAGGCGGGACAGGGTACTCCGAGCAGTACTTC. Translating gives CASSLGGTGYSEQYF.

This chain uses TRBV27 with TRBJ1-1, with TRBD1 identical over 8 bases. In germline, CDR1 is MNHEY, CDR2 SMNVEV (reference sequence). Germline trimming cut 5 bases from V and 1 base from J; bases unmatched to any gene: 9. The CDR3 length is 16 residues. CDR3 loop: CASSLLPGTGNTEAFF. The CDR3 coding sequence is TGTGCCAGCAGTCTCCTCCCCGGGACAGGGAACACTGAAGCTTTCTTT.

The CDR3 sequence: CASSWDRGYAFF. The CDR3, as DNA: TGTGCCAGCAGTTGGGACAGGGGTTACGCTTTCTTT. The J gene is TRBJ1-1, the V gene TRBV28, with 10 bases identical to TRBD1. Trimming cost V 4 bases and J 11 bases; bases outside gene matches: 4. The germline CDR1 and CDR2 sequences are MDHEN and SYDVKM. The CDR3 extends over 12 amino acids. Full variable domain (missing parts from reference TRBV28 and TRBJ1-1): DVKVTQSSRYLVKRTGEKVFLECVQDMDHENMFWYRQDPGLGLRLIYFSYDVKMKEKGDIPEGYSVSREKKERFSLILESASTNQTSMYLCASSWDRGYAFFGQGTRLTVV.

The rearrangement joins TRBV7-9 to TRBJ2-3; D not certain. The CDR3 sequence is 13 residues long. V was cut by 5 bases and J by 1 base, with 7 bases left in between. CDR1 is SEHNR, CDR2 FQNEAQ, per germline (reference sequence). Here the CDR3 DNA reads TGTGCCAGCAGCATACTGGGCACAGATACGCAGTATTTT. Translated: CASSILGTDTQYF.